The rows below give T cell receptor beta chains drawn from one sample of a study of T cells in Graves' hyperthyroidism and ophthalmopathy. MiXCR, run by TCRdb on the multiplex PCR reads, gives a single entry per CDR3 protein. The sample records 450,000 to 650,000 distinct CDR3 sequences, about a sixth being singletons. The sequenced material came from blood. All receptors derive from a woman aged 18-29 years with Graves' ophthalmopathy. Both conserved end residues are part of each CDR3. The order of the fields is clone size, V gene, D gene, J gene, CDR3 protein, CDR3 DNA. The D gene is left open where the match is weak. Clone size appears in some rows only: once, few, many, or a class for an expanded clone.

many	TRBV3-1	-	TRBJ2-1	CASSQEGRGYNEQFF	TGTGCCAGCAGCCAAGAAGGACGCGGATACAATGAGCAGTTCTTC
many	TRBV30	-	TRBJ2-3	CASLPQTDTQYF	TGTGCCTCCCTCCCACAAACAGATACGCAGTATTTT
many	TRBV28	TRBD1	TRBJ2-7	CASSFFLGQGADRTYEQYF	TGTGCCAGCAGTTTTTTTTTGGGACAGGGGGCGGATAGGACTTACGAGCAGTACTTC
many	TRBV30	TRBD1	TRBJ1-2	CAWSPLGTGDGYTF	TGTGCCTGGAGTCCCCTTGGGACAGGCGATGGCTACACCTTC
-	TRBV4-1	TRBD1	TRBJ1-2	CASSQTGVHGYTF	TGCGCCAGCAGTCAAACAGGGGTTCATGGCTACACCTTC
many	TRBV18	-	TRBJ1-6	CASSETANSPLHF	TGTGCCAGCTCGGAAACAGCGAATTCACCCCTCCACTTT
many	TRBV5-1	-	TRBJ2-1	CASSPWGTGYINEQFF	TGCGCCAGCAGCCCCTGGGGAACAGGGTACATCAATGAGCAGTTCTTC
many	TRBV5-1	-	TRBJ1-1	CASSPGITSNTEAFF	TGCGCCAGCAGCCCGGGAATTACTTCAAACACTGAAGCTTTCTTT
many	TRBV20-1	TRBD2	TRBJ2-5	CSASPSGRAETQYF	TGCAGTGCTTCCCCTAGCGGGAGGGCCGAGACCCAGTACTTC
-	TRBV5-8	-	TRBJ2-2	CASSFLQGWSTGELFF	TGTGCCAGCAGCTTCTTACAGGGATGGAGCACCGGGGAGCTGTTTTTT
-	TRBV7-2	TRBD1	TRBJ2-2	CASSLGTGRTGELFF	TGTGCCAGCAGCTTAGGGACAGGGCGGACCGGGGAGCTGTTTTTT
many	TRBV2	-	TRBJ1-1	CASSEDGGIWEIMNTEAFF	TGTGCCAGCAGTGAGGATGGCGGGATTTGGGAGATCATGAACACTGAAGCTTTCTTT
few	TRBV12-3/TRBV12-4	-	TRBJ1-2	CASTGFTNYGYTF	TGTGCCAGCACGGGGTTTACTAACTATGGCTACACCTTC
many	TRBV30	-	TRBJ2-7	CAWRTTGSQGEQYF	TGTGCCTGGAGGACCACCGGATCGCAAGGCGAGCAGTACTTC
many	TRBV18	-	TRBJ1-6	CASSPRQDSPLHF	TGTGCCAGCTCACCACGACAGGATTCACCCCTCCACTTT
many	TRBV27	-	TRBJ2-1	CASSLGLFWEEQFF	TGTGCCAGCAGTTTGGGACTTTTCTGGGAGGAGCAGTTCTTC
-	TRBV28	TRBD1	TRBJ1-4	CASSRDRRHNEKLFF	TGTGCCAGCAGTCGGGACAGGCGACATAATGAAAAACTGTTTTTT
many	TRBV6-1	-	TRBJ1-1	CASGANWGGTEAFF	TGTGCCAGCGGAGCAAACTGGGGTGGCACTGAAGCTTTCTTT